This T cell receptor (beta chain) was observed in a study of blood T cell repertoires in COVID-19. Overall study context: Some COVID-19 samples were acute and others convalescent; all came from the United States, Italy and Spain. PBMCs, B-cell-depleted T cells, or T cells provided the cDNA or gDNA that made up the material.

CDR1 is SGHTA, CDR2 FQGTGA, per germline. The CDR3 sequence is 15 residues long. Trimming shortened V by 4 bases and J by 4 bases, and 16 bases separated the two germline ends. In the authors' workflow: Amplification from reference gene primers served as the basis for estimated nucleated cell counts. This table comes from immunoSEQ multiplex PCR, and its TCRdb copy is limited to in-frame clones, with some not included. V, J and clone size were drawn from that table, and D and trimming were deduced from the DNA. The table records 210,000 or so clones, approximately 82% of them present only once. The sample taken for sequencing was peripheral blood. This receptor was identified in a woman between 40 and 50 years old with acute or convalescent COVID-19. This chain links TRBV7-3 with TRBJ1-1; a weak D match, TRBD1 (6 bases). This CDR3 reads CASSSQTGRITEAFF. CDR3 coding DNA: TGTGCCAGCAGCTCCCAGACAGGAAGGATCACTGAAGCTTTCTTT.